These 21 T cell receptor beta chains were sequenced from one sample in a study of radiotherapy plus CTLA-4 blockade in lung cancer. The data were produced by immunoSEQ multiplex PCR, yet TCRdb's version contains in-frame clones alone and is incomplete. The table has some 90,000 clones, roughly 86% seen once. The specimen was peripheral blood, collected from a patient treated with radiotherapy plus ipilimumab. These receptors all come from a human donor with non-small cell lung cancer who had a partial response to radiotherapy plus ipilimumab.

The rearrangement joins TRBV5-1 to TRBJ2-7, with D maybe TRBD1 (6 bases). The CDR3 runs to 14 residues. The V end was cut by 2 bases, the J end by 2 bases, with 11 bases between. Per the germline V gene, CDR1 is SGHRS and CDR2 is YFSETQ. The CDR3 region has the DNA TGCGCCAGCAGCTTTGGGGGCCCTCCCTACGAGCAGTACGTC. As protein: CASSFGGPPYEQYV.

This chain joins TRBV4-1 and TRBJ1-6, with D possibly TRBD1 on 6 matching bases. Trimming pared 3 bases from V and 10 bases from J, leaving 19 bases between. CDR3 size: 16 residues. The germline V gene encodes CDR1 MGHRA and CDR2 YSYEKL. This chain's CDR3 is CASSHSGAGIGSPLHF. DNA of the CDR3: TGCGCCAGCAGCCATTCAGGGGCTGGGATTGGGTCACCCCTCCACTTT.

The CDR3 loop is CASSISGGANTGELFF. CDR3 nucleotide sequence: TGCGCCAGCTCGATTAGCGGGGGCGCGAACACCGGGGAGCTGTTTTTT. J is TRBJ2-2 and V is TRBV4-3; 9 nucleotides match TRBD2. The CDR3 is made up of 16 amino acids. The germline V gene has CDR1 LGHNA and CDR2 YSLEER. The V and J ends lost 8 bases and 0 bases, in that order; junction bases with no gene match: 7.

The chain employs TRBV19 and TRBJ1-4; a weak D match, TRBD1 (6 bases). V lost 5 bases to trimming and J lost 13 bases, with 17 bases between them. Germline V gene sequence: CDR1 LNHDA, CDR2 SQIVND (reference sequence). The CDR3 has 13 residues. CDR3 residues: CASSPSYLQGLFF. In DNA, the CDR3 is TGTGCCAGTAGTCCTTCGTATCTACAGGGACTGTTTTTT.

This chain links TRBV5-1 with TRBJ1-6; 10 nucleotides agree with TRBD1. Germline lookup yields CDR1 SGHRS and CDR2 YFSETQ. This CDR3 comprises 14 residues. Losses at the gene ends were 3 bases for V and 9 bases for J; bases not matched to a gene: 3. The CDR3 nucleotides read TGCGCCAGCAGCTGGGACAGGGGAAGTTCACCCCTCCACTTT. Protein sequence: CASSWDRGSSPLHF.

The gene calls are TRBV11-3 and TRBJ2-1, with a possible D match to TRBD2 (7 bases). Per the germline V gene, CDR1 is SGHNT and CDR2 is YENEEA. Between the trimmed V and J ends, which lost 5 bases and 7 bases, there was a span of 21 bases. CDR3 length: 16 residues. CDR3 amino acids: CASSRGGAGEGNEQFF. CDR3 nucleotides: TGTGCCAGCAGCAGAGGGGGTGCGGGAGAAGGGAATGAGCAGTTCTTC.

The genes are TRBV5-1 and TRBJ1-5; unclear D gene. Per germline, CDR1 SGHRS and CDR2 YFSETQ. There are 13 residues in the CDR3. Trimming stripped 0 bases from V and 4 bases from J, with 5 bases between. CDR3 sequence: CASSLGRNQPQHF. The CDR3 nucleotides are TGCGCCAGCAGCTTGGGCAGAAATCAGCCCCAGCATTTT.

The CDR3: CASSESSGSIYEQYF. The CDR3 nucleotides read TGTGCCAGCAGTGAATCTAGCGGGAGTATCTACGAGCAGTACTTC. The gene calls are TRBV6-1 and TRBJ2-7, with 10 bases lining up with TRBD2. The V gene's germline CDR1 is MNHNS and CDR2 SASEGT. The CDR3 covers 15 residues. The ends lost 2 bases at V and 3 bases at J; junction bases unmatched: 4.

This chain connects TRBV6-6 to TRBJ1-3; perhaps TRBD1 as D (6 bases). The germline gives CDR1 MNHNY, CDR2 SVGAGI (reference sequence). The V and J ends lost 6 bases and 0 bases respectively, with 15 bases between them. CDR3 length: 16 residues. In DNA form, the CDR3 reads TGTGCCAGCAGCCCCACAGGGACCTTCTCTGGAAACACCATATATTTT. It specifies CASSPTGTFSGNTIYF.

The chain has TRBV5-8 and TRBJ2-7, with TRBD1 matching over 7 bases. This CDR3 contains 15 residues. In germline, CDR1 is SGHTS, CDR2 YDEGEE. With V trimmed by 2 bases and J by 2 bases, 7 bases remained unmatched. The CDR3 is CASSFLGQSTYEQYF. Written as DNA, the CDR3 is TGTGCCAGCAGCTTCTTGGGACAGTCCACCTACGAGCAGTACTTC.

CDR3 sequence: CASSVAQYRGGDTQYF. CDR3 in DNA: TGCGCCAGCAGCGTAGCACAGTATCGTGGGGGGGATACGCAGTATTTT. V and J are TRBV5-1 and TRBJ2-3, with D maybe TRBD2 (6 bases). V dropped 4 bases and J dropped 6 bases, with 21 bases sitting between them. Germline V CDR1 and CDR2: SGHRS, YFSETQ. This CDR3 region has 16 residues. The full variable domain, completed using reference TRBV5-1 and TRBJ2-3, is KAGVTQTPRYLIKTRGQQVTLSCSPISGHRSVSWYQQTPGQGLQFLFEYFSETQRNKGNFPGRFSGRQFSNSRSEMNVSTLELGDSALYLCASSVAQYRGGDTQYFGPGTRLTVL.

This chain connects TRBV7-8 to TRBJ2-7, with 14 bases that match TRBD2. Trimming took 4 bases from V and 8 from J; bases not matched to a gene: 4. The CDR3 is 14 residues long. The germline CDR1 and CDR2 sequences are SGHVS and FQNEAQ. The CDR3 is CASSSGTSGRKQYV. CDR3 bases: TGTGCCAGCAGCTCCGGGACTAGCGGGAGAAAGCAGTACGTC.

The V and J genes are TRBV28 and TRBJ1-2, with D hard to call. Trimming removed 6 bases from V and 3 bases from J, with 14 bases in between. CDR3 length equals 14 residues. Looked up from germline, CDR1 is MDHEN and CDR2 is SYDVKM. CDR3 in DNA: TGTGCCAGCAGACCTCCTCAGGTTTACTATGGCTACACCTTC. Translation gives CASRPPQVYYGYTF.

This clone was recorded only once. This chain uses TRBV5-6 with TRBJ2-1; tentatively, D is TRBD2 (5 bases). Trimming shortened V by 9 bases and J by 8 bases, and 18 bases separated the two germline ends. This CDR3 comprises 13 residues. Germline CDR1 and CDR2: SGHDT and YYEEEE. CDR3 in amino acids: CATIQAGGDEQFF. In DNA, the CDR3 is TGTGCCACCATTCAGGCGGGTGGTGATGAGCAGTTCTTC.

The rearrangement links TRBV6-5 to TRBJ2-1; possibly TRBD1 for D (5 bases). This CDR3 contains 15 residues. Germline values: CDR1 MNHEY, CDR2 SVGAGI. V lost 2 bases and J lost 2, with 10 bases in between. CDR3 residues: CASSYAGLPYNEQFF. The CDR3 nucleotides read TGTGCCAGCAGTTACGCAGGGTTGCCCTACAATGAGCAGTTCTTC.

In this sample, this clone turned up once. The CDR3: CASRSGTGFLDEQFF. The CDR3 DNA reads TGTGCCAGCAGGAGTGGGACAGGGTTTTTAGATGAGCAGTTCTTC. V and J are TRBV27 and TRBJ2-1; TRBD1 matches at 9 bases. The germline gives CDR1 MNHEY, CDR2 SMNVEV (reference sequence). The CDR3 spans 15 residues. V shed 6 bases, J shed 8 bases, and the junction held 11 bases outside the gene matches.

This chain connects TRBV5-1 to TRBJ1-3; 7 bases are a match to TRBD1. With V trimmed by 4 bases and J by 0 bases, 7 bases remained unmatched. The CDR3 loop spans 16 amino acids. Germline V lookup: CDR1 SGHRS, CDR2 YFSETQ. The CDR3 sequence is CASSRGQSISGNTIYF. The CDR3 nucleotides read TGCGCCAGCAGCCGGGGACAGTCCATCTCTGGAAACACCATATATTTT. The full variable domain, with the rest looked up from reference TRBV5-1 and TRBJ1-3, is KAGVTQTPRYLIKTRGQQVTLSCSPISGHRSVSWYQQTPGQGLQFLFEYFSETQRNKGNFPGRFSGRQFSNSRSEMNVSTLELGDSALYLCASSRGQSISGNTIYFGEGSWLTVV.

This clone was seen a handful of times. This chain connects TRBV28 to TRBJ1-5; unclear D gene. The germline V and J ends were trimmed by 2 bases and 5 bases, with 13 bases remaining between them. Germline CDR1 reads MDHEN; CDR2 reads SYDVKM. The CDR3 length is 15 residues. The CDR3 region is CASSLRGGGHQPQHF. CDR3 in DNA: TGTGCCAGCAGTTTACGGGGAGGAGGGCATCAGCCCCAGCATTTT.

In this sample, this clone turned up once. The chain carries TRBV9 and TRBJ1-5; maybe TRBD1 (6 bases). This CDR3 has 15 amino acids. Trimming removed 0 bases from V and 5 bases from J, with 12 bases in between. Germline-derived CDR1 and CDR2 are SGDLS and YYNGEE. DNA of the CDR3: TGTGCCAGCAGCGTAGGTCAGGGGCCATATCAGCCCCAGCATTTT. Protein product: CASSVGQGPYQPQHF.

The chain joins TRBV5-1 to TRBJ2-4, with 8 bases identical to TRBD1. The CDR3 covers 15 residues. V was pared by 4 bases and J by 5 bases, with 8 bases of the junction left unmatched. The V gene's germline CDR1 is SGHRS and CDR2 YFSETQ. CDR3 bases: TGCGCCAGCAGCCATCCGGACAGGGCTCAAAACATTCAGTACTTC. It encodes CASSHPDRAQNIQYF.

The chain links TRBV2 to TRBJ2-1, with 13 bases fitting TRBD2. This CDR3 has 18 amino acids. J lost 7 bases, V lost 5 bases, and 14 bases had no gene match. Germline V CDR1 and CDR2: SNHLY, FYNNEI. In nucleotides, the CDR3 is TGTGCCAGCAGTCATCCCCGGACTAGCGGGAGCATTTTGAATGAGCAGTTCTTC. It translates to CASSHPRTSGSILNEQFF.